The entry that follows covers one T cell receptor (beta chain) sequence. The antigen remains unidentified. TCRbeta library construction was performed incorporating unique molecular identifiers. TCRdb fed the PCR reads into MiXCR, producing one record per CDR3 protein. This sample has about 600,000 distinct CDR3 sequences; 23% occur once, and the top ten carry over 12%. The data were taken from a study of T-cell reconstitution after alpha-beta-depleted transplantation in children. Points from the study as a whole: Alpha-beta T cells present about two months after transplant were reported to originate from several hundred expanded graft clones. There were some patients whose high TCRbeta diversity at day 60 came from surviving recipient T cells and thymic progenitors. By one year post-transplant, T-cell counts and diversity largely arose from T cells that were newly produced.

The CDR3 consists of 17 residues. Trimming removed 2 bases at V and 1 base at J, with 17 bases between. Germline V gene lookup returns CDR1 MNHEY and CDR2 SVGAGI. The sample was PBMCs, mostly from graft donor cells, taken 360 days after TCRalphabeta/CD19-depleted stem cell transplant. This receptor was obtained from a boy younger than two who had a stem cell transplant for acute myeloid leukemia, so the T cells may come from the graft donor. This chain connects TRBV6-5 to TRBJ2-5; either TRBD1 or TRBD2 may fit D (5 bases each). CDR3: CASSYGAGDEVQETQYF. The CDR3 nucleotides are TGTGCCAGCAGTTACGGGGCCGGGGATGAGGTCCAAGAGACCCAGTACTTC.